These 3 T cell receptor beta chains share one sample of origin, sequenced in a study of vaccination effects on CD4 cells after COVID-19. CD4+ T cells specific for antigen were expanded with viral peptide pools by the ViraFEST assay before sequencing. CD4+ T cells were isolated after around 10 days of culture. Vaccine recipients, nucleocapsid antibody negative, had no prior SARS-CoV-2 infection. Produced via immunoSEQ multiplex PCR; TCRdb's table is partial and in-frame only. The table lists 50,000 or so clones, roughly 79% of them singletons. Their specific antigens are unknown. The material was CD4+ T cells from PBMCs cultured with HCoV-OC43 spike peptides, obtained before COVID-19 vaccination. Specified subset: HCoV-OC43 spike overlapping peptide pool stimulation. These TCRs come from a human donor who received a COVID-19 vaccine.

The chain combines TRBV6-2 or TRBV6-3 with TRBJ2-3; the D gene is possibly TRBD2 (5 bases). The CDR3 runs to 15 residues. Looked up from germline, CDR1 is MNHEY and CDR2 is SVGEGT. V was trimmed by 4 bases and J by 2 bases, leaving 13 bases between them. DNA of the CDR3: TGTGCCAGCAGTTCAACGGGGAGATACACAGATACGCAGTATTTT. It yields the protein CASSSTGRYTDTQYF.

The chain is built from TRBV4-1 and TRBJ2-7; no reliable D call. The CDR3 runs 11 residues. Trimming pared 3 bases from V and 4 bases from J, leaving 4 bases between. CDR1 is MGHRA and CDR2 is YSYEKL in the germline V gene. The CDR3: CASSQLYEQYV. CDR3 nucleotides: TGCGCCAGCAGCCAGTTATACGAGCAGTACGTC.

The rearrangement joins TRBV7-9 to TRBJ1-2, with D uncertain. Trimming left V 1 base short and J 5 bases short, with 8 bases between. CDR1 SEHNR and CDR2 FQNEAQ come from the germline V gene (reference sequence). This CDR3 spans 13 amino acids. CDR3 sequence: CASSLDRRYGYTF. For the CDR3, the DNA is TGTGCCAGCAGCTTAGACAGAAGATATGGCTACACCTTC. Using reference TRBV7-9 and TRBJ1-2 for the parts outside the CDR3, the full variable domain is DTGVSQNPRHKITKRGQNVTFRCDPISEHNRLYWYRQTLGQGPEFLTYFQNEAQLEKSRLLSDRFSAERPKGSFSTLEIQRTEQGDSAMYLCASSLDRRYGYTFGSGTRLTVV.